This T cell receptor (beta chain) derives from a study of siplizumab effects on memory and regulatory T cells. General study findings and limits: There was no confirmation of the suppressive function of proliferating Tregs from siplizumab cultures.

The germline V gene has CDR1 SNHLY and CDR2 FYNNEI. Trimming removed 4 bases from V and 2 bases from J; junction bases left unmatched: 5. This CDR3 spans 15 amino acids. Clones were sequenced by immunoSEQ multiplex PCR, and TCRdb holds only the in-frame ones, with some missing. The repertoire holds some 100,000 clones, with roughly 93% as singletons. As to this clone: What it binds is unknown.

This chain uses TRBV2 with TRBJ1-2; the match to TRBD1 covers 9 bases. The origin of this receptor is a human donor in good health. Material: CD8+ T cells sorted from blood. The CDR3 DNA reads as TGTGCCAGCAGTGGACAGGGGGGCATCAACTATGGCTACACCTTC. Its translation is CASSGQGGINYGYTF.